Following are 15 T cell receptor beta chains from one sample sequenced in a study of blood T cell repertoires in COVID-19. Generated by immunoSEQ multiplex PCR, the TCRdb table keeps only in-frame clones and is missing some. The profile shows roughly 290,000 clones, around nine tenths of them singletons. Sequenced input: PBMCs or T cells enriched from blood (not recorded which). The source of these receptors is a woman in her 40s who had recovered from COVID-19.

The V and J genes are TRBV7-3 and TRBJ2-3; D gene uncertain. Per germline, CDR1 SGHTA and CDR2 FQGTGA. This CDR3 is 16 amino acids long. V was pared by 1 base and J by 0 bases, with 11 bases between. CDR3 amino acids: CASSLSPLGSTDTQYF. CDR3 sequence (DNA): TGTGCCAGCAGCTTAAGTCCGCTAGGTAGCACAGATACGCAGTATTTT.

This clone was seen just once. The chain joins TRBV6-5 to TRBJ1-4; TRBD1 is a possible D gene (6 bases). Germline values: CDR1 MNHEY, CDR2 SVGAGI. The CDR3 contains 14 residues. V dropped 4 bases and J dropped 5 bases, with 11 bases sitting between them. DNA of the CDR3: TGTGCCAGCAGTTTGGGGCAGGGGAATGAAAAACTGTTTTTT. This encodes CASSLGQGNEKLFF.

The rearrangement uses TRBV18 and TRBJ2-3, with D unclear. The length of the CDR3 is 13 residues. Germline CDR1 KGHSH, CDR2 LQKENI. Trimming removed 3 bases at V and 3 bases at J, with 7 bases between. The CDR3 DNA sequence: TGTGCCAGCTCACCGGCTGGTACAGATACGCAGTATTTT. Translating it yields CASSPAGTDTQYF.

The V gene is TRBV4-1, the J gene TRBJ2-5, with a tentative D call TRBD2 (7 bases). The CDR3 covers 18 residues. Germline V gene data show CDR1 as MGHRA and CDR2 as YSYEKL. V lost 4 bases and J 0 bases, leaving 21 bases between the germline ends. DNA of the CDR3: TGCGCCAGCAGCCCAGTCCCGGGGGGCGGGGGCCACCAAGAGACCCAGTACTTC. Translated, it gives CASSPVPGGGGHQETQYF.

This chain links TRBV4-2 with TRBJ2-1; D perhaps matches TRBD2 (6 bases). V was cut by 1 base and J by 5 bases, with 9 bases left in between. The CDR3 has 14 amino acids. The germline V gene encodes CDR1 LGHNA and CDR2 YNFKEQ. In nucleotides, the CDR3 is TGTGCCAGCAGCCAAGTCTGGGGGGACAATGAGCAGTTCTTC. Its translation: CASSQVWGDNEQFF.

This clone was found a few times. The rearrangement links TRBV7-9 to TRBJ1-1, with D unclear. V lost 1 base, J lost 0 bases, and 6 bases lay in between. This CDR3 comprises 14 residues. Looked up from germline, CDR1 is SEHNR and CDR2 is FQNEAQ (reference sequence). The CDR3 DNA sequence: TGTGCCAGCAGCTTAGGACACATGAACACTGAAGCTTTCTTT. It specifies CASSLGHMNTEAFF. Supplemented by reference TRBV7-9 and TRBJ1-1, the full variable domain reads DTGVSQNPRHKITKRGQNVTFRCDPISEHNRLYWYRQTLGQGPEFLTYFQNEAQLEKSRLLSDRFSAERPKGSFSTLEIQRTEQGDSAMYLCASSLGHMNTEAFFGQGTRLTVV.

In its sample, this clone was seen a few times. The chain couples TRBV14 to TRBJ1-6, with 10 bases that match TRBD1. Germline assignment: CDR1 SGHDN and CDR2 FVKESK. V shed 4 bases and J 6 bases; nucleotides not matched to a gene: 3. CDR3 length: 15 amino acids. CDR3 loop: CASSLRTGGNSPLHF. The CDR3, as DNA: TGTGCCAGCAGCCTACGGACAGGGGGTAATTCACCCCTCCACTTT. The full variable domain, rest sourced from reference TRBV14 and TRBJ1-6, is EAGVTQFPSHSVIEKGQTVTLRCDPISGHDNLYWYRRVMGKEIKFLLHFVKESKQDESGMPNNRFLAERTGGTYSTLKVQPAELEDSGVYFCASSLRTGGNSPLHFGNGTRLTVT.

The chain uses TRBV24-1 and TRBJ2-5; perhaps TRBD1 as D (6 bases). The CDR3 contains 16 residues. Germline CDR1 is KGHDR and CDR2 is SFDVKD. V was pared by 7 bases and J by 5 bases, with 22 bases between. The CDR3 spells CATSRLGPGAGETQYF. The CDR3 DNA sequence: TGTGCCACCAGCCGTCTCGGGCCAGGGGCCGGGGAGACCCAGTACTTC.

V is TRBV18 and J is TRBJ2-3; 10 positions match TRBD2. Germline V gene data show CDR1 as KGHSH and CDR2 as LQKENI. The ends lost 1 base at V and 0 bases at J; junction bases unmatched: 1. The CDR3 sequence is 16 residues long. DNA of the CDR3: TGTGCCAGCTCACCACTGACTAGCGGGAGCACAGATACGCAGTATTTT. This gives the protein CASSPLTSGSTDTQYF.

The chain combines TRBV11-2 with TRBJ1-2; D is possibly TRBD1 (5 bases). Trimming left V 3 bases short and J 4 bases short, with 12 bases between. Germline V gene sequence: CDR1 SGHAT, CDR2 FQNNGV. The CDR3 contains 14 residues. The CDR3 reads CASSLSQGSYGYTF. CDR3 coding DNA: TGTGCCAGCAGCTTGTCGCAGGGCAGCTATGGCTACACCTTC.

The chain is built from TRBV12-3 or TRBV12-4 and TRBJ1-5; no clear D gene. V was clipped by 9 bases and J by 1 base, with 7 bases between them. The CDR3 spans 12 residues. CDR3 region: CASTTSNQPQHF. CDR3 coding DNA: TGTGCCAGTACAACCAGCAATCAGCCCCAGCATTTT.

V and J are TRBV18 and TRBJ2-2, with 15 positions matching TRBD2. CDR1 is KGHSH and CDR2 is LQKENI in the germline V gene. V lost 0 bases and J lost 6; bases outside the gene matches: 2. The CDR3 contains 17 residues. CDR3 loop: CASSPPGLAGGSGELFF. The CDR3 DNA reads as TGTGCCAGCTCACCACCGGGACTAGCGGGAGGTTCCGGGGAGCTGTTTTTT.

To note about this clone: This sample also contains other DNA sequences that code for the same CDR3. The gene calls are TRBV28 and TRBJ1-1; no definite D call. The CDR3 consists of 13 residues. V lost 3 bases and J 2 bases, leaving 7 bases between the germline ends. Germline CDR1 and CDR2: MDHEN and SYDVKM. CDR3 sequence: CASSLRGNTEAFF. Written as DNA, the CDR3 is TGTGCCAGCAGTTTGAGAGGAAACACTGAAGCTTTCTTT.

V gene TRBV10-3 combines with J gene TRBJ1-5; D unclear. V shed 6 bases and J shed 4 bases, with 10 bases lying between them. The CDR3 is 13 amino acids. Per germline, CDR1 ENHRY and CDR2 SYGVKD. The CDR3 reads CAIRGGGNQPQHF. The CDR3 region has the DNA TGTGCCATCAGAGGTGGCGGTAATCAGCCCCAGCATTTT.

J is TRBJ2-7 and V is TRBV9, with 11 positions matching TRBD1. The trim removed 4 bases at V and 5 bases at J, leaving 5 bases unmatched. The CDR3 loop spans 14 amino acids. Germline CDR1 and CDR2: SGDLS and YYNGEE. The chain's CDR3 is CASSPRTGGDEQYF. CDR3 nucleotide sequence: TGTGCCAGCAGCCCAAGGACAGGGGGCGACGAGCAGTACTTC.